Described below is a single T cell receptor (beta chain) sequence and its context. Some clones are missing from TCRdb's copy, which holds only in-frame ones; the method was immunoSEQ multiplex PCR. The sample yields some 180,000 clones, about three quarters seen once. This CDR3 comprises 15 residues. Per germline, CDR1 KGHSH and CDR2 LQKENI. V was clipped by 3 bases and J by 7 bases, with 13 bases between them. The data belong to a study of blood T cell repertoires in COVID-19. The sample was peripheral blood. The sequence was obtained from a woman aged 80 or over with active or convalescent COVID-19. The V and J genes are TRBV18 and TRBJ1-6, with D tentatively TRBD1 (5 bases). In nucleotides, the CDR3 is TGTGCCAGCTCACCTCGGGGACTAAGCAATTCACCCCTCCACTTT. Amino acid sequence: CASSPRGLSNSPLHF.